The clone carrying this T cell receptor beta chain was detected only a few times. Its specificity is not known. The TCRbeta library incorporated unique molecular identifiers. One entry per CDR3 protein, called by TCRdb with MiXCR from the PCR reads. The table includes just over 950,000 distinct CDR3 sequences, 25% to 30% detected once. CDR1 MNHEY and CDR2 SMNVEV come from the germline V gene (reference sequence). CDR3 length equals 16 residues. The ends were cut back, 2 bases at V and 0 bases at J, with 11 bases in the middle. These data are taken from a study of T-cell reconstitution after alpha-beta-depleted transplantation in children. General study points: Several hundred graft clones that had expanded were reportedly the source of alpha-beta T cells about two months after transplant.

V and J are TRBV27 and TRBJ2-1; D remains ambiguous. The sequence was collected from a boy younger than two who had a stem cell transplant for SCID, so the T cells may come from the graft donor. The sequences come from PBMCs, mostly from graft donor cells, collected 360 days after TCRalphabeta/CD19-depleted stem cell transplant. The CDR3 DNA reads TGTGCCAGCAGTTTAAGCATCGCTAGCTCCTACAATGAGCAGTTCTTC. Protein sequence: CASSLSIASSYNEQFF.